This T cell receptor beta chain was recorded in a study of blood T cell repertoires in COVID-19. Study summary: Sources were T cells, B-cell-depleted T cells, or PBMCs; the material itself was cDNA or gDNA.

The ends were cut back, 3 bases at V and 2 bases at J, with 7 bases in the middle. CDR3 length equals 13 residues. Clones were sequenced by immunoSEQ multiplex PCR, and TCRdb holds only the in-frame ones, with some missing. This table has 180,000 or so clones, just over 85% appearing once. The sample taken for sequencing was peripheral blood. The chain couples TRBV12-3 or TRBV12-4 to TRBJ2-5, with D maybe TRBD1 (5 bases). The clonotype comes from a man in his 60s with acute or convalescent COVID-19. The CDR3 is CASSFRQQETQYF. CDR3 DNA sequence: TGTGCCAGCAGTTTTCGACAGCAAGAGACCCAGTACTTC.